The rows below give T cell receptor beta chains drawn from one sample of a study of T-cell reconstitution after alpha-beta-depleted transplantation in children. MiXCR, run by TCRdb on the PCR reads, gives a single entry per CDR3 protein. The sample holds some 390,000 distinct CDR3 sequences, around 20% seen once. Material: PBMCs from the stem cell graft donor, obtained from the stem cell graft. Receptor source: a human donor who donated a stem cell graft to a child with acute myeloid leukemia. CDR3s include the opening cysteine and the closing phenylalanine or tryptophan. Each record gives: J gene, clone size, V gene, D gene, CDR3 length, CDR3 DNA, CDR3 protein. D genes are given only for firm matches. Part of the rows lack a size; the others show once, few, many or a class for expanded clones.

>TRBJ1-1|few|TRBV12-3/TRBV12-4|NA|15
TGTGCCAGCAGGGAAGGAGCGAGGATCTTAAATGAAGCTTTCTTT
CASREGARILNEAFF
>TRBJ2-2|few|TRBV5-1|NA|15
TGCGCCAGCAGCTTGGATGGCTACAGCACCGGGGAGCTGTTTTTT
CASSLDGYSTGELFF
>TRBJ1-1|few|TRBV28|TRBD1|13
TGTGCCAGCAGTGGAACAGGGGGCCTGAAAGCTTTCTTT
CASSGTGGLKAFF
>TRBJ2-3|NA|TRBV20-1|NA|15
TGCAGTGCTACCGACCCAGTACCTAGCACAGATACGCAGTATTTT
CSATDPVPSTDTQYF
>TRBJ2-7|few|TRBV20-1|NA|14
TGCAGTGCTAGAGAATTTGGGCGTTCGTACGAGCAGTACTTC
CSAREFGRSYEQYF
>TRBJ2-7|NA|TRBV7-7|NA|15
TGTGCTAGCTCCCCGGCCCGGGCAGTAGCAGACGAGCAGTACTTC
CASSPARAVADEQYF
>TRBJ2-1|few|TRBV5-1|TRBD2|16
TGCGCCAGCAGCGGGGGTAGCGGGAGTACCTACAATGAGCAGTTCTTC
CASSGGSGSTYNEQFF
>TRBJ2-1|NA|TRBV7-9|NA|11
TGTGCCAGCAGCCCGGAGGTTTCGGAGTTCTTC
CASSPEVSEFF
>TRBJ2-1|NA|TRBV6-2/TRBV6-3|NA|17
TGTGCCAGCAGTTACACGGGGCTAGCCGGTAGCTACAATGAGCAGTTCTTC
CASSYTGLAGSYNEQFF
>TRBJ2-5|few|TRBV29-1|NA|12
TGCAGCGTTCATCTCGTGCAAGAGACCCAGTACTTC
CSVHLVQETQYF
>TRBJ2-7|NA|TRBV9|NA|16
TGTGCCAGCAGCGTAGGTCAAACACTATCCTCCTACGAGCAGTACTTC
CASSVGQTLSSYEQYF
>TRBJ1-5|NA|TRBV21-1|NA|16
TGTGCCAGCAGCAAAGCGTCGGGGGGCGCGGGTCAGCCCCAGCATTTT
CASSKASGGAGQPQHF
>TRBJ2-1|NA|TRBV3-1|NA|16
TGTGCCAGCAGCCAAGAGTGGGTGAAGAACTACAATGAGCAGTTCTTC
CASSQEWVKNYNEQFF
>TRBJ1-5|NA|TRBV20-1|NA|16
TGCAGTGTTGCACGGGACTCCAGGTTTGGCAATCAGCCCCAGCATTTT
CSVARDSRFGNQPQHF
>TRBJ2-7|NA|TRBV2|TRBD2|16
TGTGCCAGCAGCCTAAGGGGACTAGCGGGAGGTAACGAGCAGTACTTC
CASSLRGLAGGNEQYF
>TRBJ2-2|few|TRBV15|TRBD2|18
TGTGCCACCAGCAGAGGATATGGGGGACTAGATAACACCGGGGAGCTGTTTTTT
CATSRGYGGLDNTGELFF
>TRBJ2-7|many|TRBV7-2|NA|16
TGTGCCAGCAGCTTAGTTGGGTCGGGGGTTCACTACGAGCAGTACTTC
CASSLVGSGVHYEQYF
>TRBJ2-1|NA|TRBV7-9|NA|16
TGTGCCAGCAGCTACAAGAATAGCGGAGCTTACAATGAGCAGTTCTTC
CASSYKNSGAYNEQFF
>TRBJ2-3|NA|TRBV29-1|NA|11
TGCAGCGCAGGCCGGGCAGATACGCAGTATTTT
CSAGRADTQYF
>TRBJ2-7|few|TRBV6-5|TRBD1|14
TGTGCCAGCAGTAACCGGGACAGGGCTCCCGAGCAGTACTTC
CASSNRDRAPEQYF
>TRBJ2-7|NA|TRBV20-1|NA|12
TGCAGTGCTAGCCCCCAATTCTACGAGCAGTACTTC
CSASPQFYEQYF
>TRBJ2-5|few|TRBV20-1|NA|14
TGCAGTGCTAAAAACCCGGGACCGCAAGAGACCCAGTACTTC
CSAKNPGPQETQYF
>TRBJ2-3|few|TRBV20-1|NA|14
TGCAGTGCTAGAGACCCGGGTCCGGGAGATACGCAGTATTTT
CSARDPGPGDTQYF
>TRBJ1-2|many|TRBV29-1|TRBD1|15
TGCAGCGCTCTAAGTCAGGGGGCGACTAACTATGGCTACACCTTC
CSALSQGATNYGYTF
>TRBJ1-5|NA|TRBV13|TRBD1|13
TGTGCCAGCAGCCCCGGGACAGATCAGCCCCAGCATTTT
CASSPGTDQPQHF
>TRBJ1-1|many|TRBV20-1|NA|15
TGCAGTGCTAGGAGGGGGGGGACCGTGAACACTGAAGCTTTCTTT
CSARRGGTVNTEAFF
>TRBJ2-7|NA|TRBV7-2|TRBD2|14
TGTGCCAGCAGCTCTGGGGAGGGCGTCGACGAGCAGTACTTC
CASSSGEGVDEQYF
>TRBJ2-1|NA|TRBV15|NA|13
TGTGCCACCGGCGTGGCGGAATACAATGAGCAGTTCTTC
CATGVAEYNEQFF
>TRBJ1-1|NA|TRBV20-1|TRBD1|12
TGCGGCCGAACAGGGGAGACCACTGAAGCTTTCTTT
CGRTGETTEAFF
>TRBJ2-7|many|TRBV5-1|NA|13
TGTGCCAGCAGCTTAGCGCAAGGTTACGAGCAGTACTTC
CASSLAQGYEQYF
>TRBJ2-3|NA|TRBV11-2|TRBD2|16
TGTGCCAGCAGCTTAACCCCGACTAGCGGGAGGGCCGCGCAGTATTTT
CASSLTPTSGRAAQYF
>TRBJ1-1|few|TRBV27|TRBD1|14
TGTGCCAGCACCTTAAGGACAGGAAACACTGAAGCTTTCTTT
CASTLRTGNTEAFF
>TRBJ1-1|NA|TRBV12-3/TRBV12-4|NA|12
TGTGCCAGCAGTTTAGGGAACGTGGTGGCTTTCTTT
CASSLGNVVAFF
>TRBJ2-1|few|TRBV5-1|TRBD1|19
TGCGCCAGCAGCCCACGTCGAGACAGGGGGCCGAGCTCCTACAATGAGCAGTTCTTC
CASSPRRDRGPSSYNEQFF
>TRBJ1-1|few|TRBV29-1|NA|13
TGCAGCGTTGAATTGAAATTGCGGAGAGAAGCTTTCTTT
CSVELKLRREAFF
>TRBJ2-3|many|TRBV10-3|TRBD2|13
TGTGCCATCGGTACGGGAGGAGGGGATACGCAGTATTTT
CAIGTGGGDTQYF
>TRBJ1-3|NA|TRBV7-6|NA|16
TGTGCCAGCAGCTTAAACCAGGGCACCTCTGGAAACACCATATATTTT
CASSLNQGTSGNTIYF
>TRBJ2-2|NA|TRBV27|TRBD2|18
TGTGCCAGCGGGTCGGGGCTAGCGGGAGTTCTGAACACCGGGGAGCTGTTTTTT
CASGSGLAGVLNTGELFF
>TRBJ1-5|many|TRBV20-1|NA|13
TGCAGTGCCAACGAGAATAGCAATCAGCCCCAGCATTTT
CSANENSNQPQHF
>TRBJ1-1|many|TRBV7-9|NA|17
TGTGCCAGCAGCTTACCCGTTAGGACAGACGTGAACACTGAAGCTTTCTTT
CASSLPVRTDVNTEAFF
>TRBJ1-2|NA|TRBV2|NA|13
TGTGCCAGCAGTGAAGGGTCTAACTATGGCTACACCTTC
CASSEGSNYGYTF
>TRBJ2-5|few|TRBV3-1|NA|12
TGTGCCAGCAGCCAATTCGAAGAGACCCAGTACTTC
CASSQFEETQYF
>TRBJ2-3|NA|TRBV9|TRBD2|15
TGTGCCAGCAGCGTAGGGGGACTAGCGGGATTTACGCAGTATTTT
CASSVGGLAGFTQYF
>TRBJ2-1|few|TRBV7-9|TRBD2|14
TGTGCCAGCAGCTCGGGACTAGCGATCGATGAGCAGTTCTTC
CASSSGLAIDEQFF